This is a list of T cell receptor beta chains from one sample in a study of T cells in Graves' hyperthyroidism and ophthalmopathy. TCRdb redid the calling of the multiplex PCR reads with MiXCR, one entry per CDR3 protein. Found here are about 600,000 distinct CDR3 sequences, 16% of them singletons; the top ten hold roughly 3.3%. The sample comprised blood. The receptors originated from a woman in her 40s with Graves' ophthalmopathy. CDR3s include the opening cysteine and the closing phenylalanine or tryptophan. The D gene is left open where the match is weak. Clone size is not always given. Where it is, it says once, few, many or a class for expanded clones.

clone_size: many; d_call: -; v_call: TRBV18; j_call: TRBJ1-2; cdr3_nt: TGTGCCAGCTCACCACTACCTTCGAAGGCCCGGGGTGGCTACACCTTC; cdr3_aa: CASSPLPSKARGGYTF
clone_size: few; d_call: -; v_call: TRBV5-8; j_call: TRBJ1-1; cdr3_nt: TGTGCCAGCAGCCCTACAGGGCTATTAAACACTGAAGCTTTCTTT; cdr3_aa: CASSPTGLLNTEAFF
clone_size: -; d_call: TRBD1; v_call: TRBV6-1; j_call: TRBJ2-7; cdr3_nt: TGTGCCAGCAGTGAAGCAAGGGGGACAGGGGCCTACGAGCAGTACTTC; cdr3_aa: CASSEARGTGAYEQYF
clone_size: few; d_call: TRBD2; v_call: TRBV19; j_call: TRBJ2-1; cdr3_nt: TGTGCCAGTACGTTTGGGGGGGCCTACAATGAGCAGTTCTTC; cdr3_aa: CASTFGGAYNEQFF
clone_size: once; d_call: TRBD2; v_call: TRBV30; j_call: TRBJ2-6; cdr3_nt: TGTGCCTGGAGTGGGGGGAGGGGCTCTGGGGCCAACGTCCTGACTTTC; cdr3_aa: CAWSGGRGSGANVLTF
clone_size: many; d_call: TRBD2; v_call: TRBV7-9; j_call: TRBJ2-1; cdr3_nt: TGTGCCAGCAGCTCCCGGGGGGGTAGCGGACCCTACAATGAGCAGTTCTTC; cdr3_aa: CASSSRGGSGPYNEQFF
clone_size: many; d_call: TRBD1; v_call: TRBV18; j_call: TRBJ1-1; cdr3_nt: TGTGCCAGCTCACCACAGGGGGCAAGGGACACTGAAGCTTTCTTT; cdr3_aa: CASSPQGARDTEAFF
clone_size: many; d_call: -; v_call: TRBV27; j_call: TRBJ2-2; cdr3_nt: TGTGCCAGCAGTGTGTACACCGGGGAGCTGTTTTTT; cdr3_aa: CASSVYTGELFF
clone_size: many; d_call: TRBD2; v_call: TRBV7-9; j_call: TRBJ2-1; cdr3_nt: TGTGCCAGCAGCGCTCGGAGCGGGGGGGCGTCGGAGCAGTTCTTC; cdr3_aa: CASSARSGGASEQFF
clone_size: few; d_call: -; v_call: TRBV10-3; j_call: TRBJ2-7; cdr3_nt: TGTGCCATCAGTTACAGGGACGAGCAGTACTTC; cdr3_aa: CAISYRDEQYF
clone_size: many; d_call: TRBD1; v_call: TRBV12-3/TRBV12-4; j_call: TRBJ2-7; cdr3_nt: TGTGCCAGCAGTTTATCTGACAGGGAGTACGAGCAGTACTTC; cdr3_aa: CASSLSDREYEQYF
clone_size: few; d_call: -; v_call: TRBV18; j_call: TRBJ1-5; cdr3_nt: TGTGCCAGCTCACCATACGGGGGAGAATATCAGCCCCAGCATTTT; cdr3_aa: CASSPYGGEYQPQHF
clone_size: -; d_call: TRBD1; v_call: TRBV2; j_call: TRBJ1-1; cdr3_nt: TGTGCCAGCAGAGCCGGGACAGCTCTGAACACTGAAGCTTTCTTT; cdr3_aa: CASRAGTALNTEAFF
clone_size: -; d_call: -; v_call: TRBV28; j_call: TRBJ2-1; cdr3_nt: TGTGCCAGCAGTTTAGCCGACAATCACAATGAGCAGTTCTTC; cdr3_aa: CASSLADNHNEQFF
clone_size: many; d_call: TRBD2; v_call: TRBV28; j_call: TRBJ2-1; cdr3_nt: TGTGCCAGCAGTTCACCGGGACTAGCGGGAAGCGGGGAGCAGTTCTTC; cdr3_aa: CASSSPGLAGSGEQFF
clone_size: many; d_call: -; v_call: TRBV6-1; j_call: TRBJ1-1; cdr3_nt: TGTGCCAGCAGAAAATCAGGACAGAAGAACACTGAAGCTTTCTTT; cdr3_aa: CASRKSGQKNTEAFF
clone_size: many; d_call: TRBD2; v_call: TRBV3-1; j_call: TRBJ2-1; cdr3_nt: TGTGCCAGCAGCCCTCAACGCAGACTAGCGGCCTACAATGAGCAGTTCTTC; cdr3_aa: CASSPQRRLAAYNEQFF
clone_size: many; d_call: -; v_call: TRBV11-2; j_call: TRBJ2-7; cdr3_nt: TGTGCCAGCAGCTTAGAGAGGACGCGAGCCTACGAGCAGTACTTC; cdr3_aa: CASSLERTRAYEQYF
clone_size: few; d_call: TRBD2; v_call: TRBV19; j_call: TRBJ2-7; cdr3_nt: TGTGCCAGTAGTATGAAACTAGCGGGAGATTCCTACGAGCAGTACTTC; cdr3_aa: CASSMKLAGDSYEQYF
clone_size: many; d_call: TRBD1; v_call: TRBV2; j_call: TRBJ2-5; cdr3_nt: TGTGCCAGCAGTGAAAACAGGGGGCAACAAGAGACCCAGTACTTC; cdr3_aa: CASSENRGQQETQYF
clone_size: many; d_call: -; v_call: TRBV18; j_call: TRBJ1-5; cdr3_nt: TGTGCCAGCTCACCAGACTACGGCAATCAGCCCCAGCATTTT; cdr3_aa: CASSPDYGNQPQHF
clone_size: -; d_call: TRBD2; v_call: TRBV5-1; j_call: TRBJ2-2; cdr3_nt: TGCGCCAGCGAAGCACTCGGGGGGACCAACACCGGGGAGCTGTTTTTT; cdr3_aa: CASEALGGTNTGELFF
clone_size: many; d_call: TRBD1; v_call: TRBV5-8; j_call: TRBJ1-5; cdr3_nt: TGTGCCAGCAGCTTGGCGGTATCAGGGGGACGTCTGCCCCAGCATTTT; cdr3_aa: CASSLAVSGGRLPQHF
clone_size: -; d_call: -; v_call: TRBV20-1; j_call: TRBJ1-4; cdr3_nt: TGCAGTGTAGTATCTTCCTCTAATGGGGAAAAACTGTTTTTT; cdr3_aa: CSVVSSSNGEKLFF
clone_size: -; d_call: -; v_call: TRBV28; j_call: TRBJ2-1; cdr3_nt: TGTGCCAGCAGTTTAAGCGGCAAGGCCAGACTTGAGCAGTTCTTC; cdr3_aa: CASSLSGKARLEQFF
clone_size: few; d_call: -; v_call: TRBV30; j_call: TRBJ1-2; cdr3_nt: TGTGCCTGGAGTGTACAGTCGGGCCGGGGCTACACCTTC; cdr3_aa: CAWSVQSGRGYTF
clone_size: -; d_call: -; v_call: TRBV15; j_call: TRBJ1-6; cdr3_nt: TGTGCCACCAGCAGTCAGAGCTCCTATAATTCACCCCTCCACTTT; cdr3_aa: CATSSQSSYNSPLHF
clone_size: -; d_call: -; v_call: TRBV6-1; j_call: TRBJ2-7; cdr3_nt: TGTGCCAGCGAGAGGGACGGATTCTACGAGCAGTACTTC; cdr3_aa: CASERDGFYEQYF
clone_size: many; d_call: -; v_call: TRBV7-2; j_call: TRBJ1-1; cdr3_nt: TGTGCCAGCAGCTACATTAACACTGAAGCTTTCTTT; cdr3_aa: CASSYINTEAFF
clone_size: -; d_call: TRBD1; v_call: TRBV5-4; j_call: TRBJ1-2; cdr3_nt: TGTGCCAGCAGCCAGCGGGACAGGGACCAAGGAAGTGGCTACACCTTC; cdr3_aa: CASSQRDRDQGSGYTF
clone_size: many; d_call: -; v_call: TRBV18; j_call: TRBJ2-2; cdr3_nt: TGTGCCAGCTCACCATTTGATGCTTCGACCGGGGAGCTGTTTTTT; cdr3_aa: CASSPFDASTGELFF
clone_size: many; d_call: TRBD1; v_call: TRBV30; j_call: TRBJ1-4; cdr3_nt: TGTGCCTATAGGACAGGGAGGGATGAAAAACTGTTTTTT; cdr3_aa: CAYRTGRDEKLFF
clone_size: many; d_call: TRBD1; v_call: TRBV29-1; j_call: TRBJ1-1; cdr3_nt: TGCAGCGTTCAACAGGGGGCTGCACTCAGAGAAGCTTTCTTT; cdr3_aa: CSVQQGAALREAFF
clone_size: many; d_call: -; v_call: TRBV2; j_call: TRBJ1-2; cdr3_nt: TGTGCCAGCAGTATGGAACAGGTCTATGGCTACACCTTC; cdr3_aa: CASSMEQVYGYTF
clone_size: many; d_call: -; v_call: TRBV7-8; j_call: TRBJ2-7; cdr3_nt: TGTGCCAGCAGCGCAGGCGCGCTCTCCTACGAGCAGTACTTC; cdr3_aa: CASSAGALSYEQYF
clone_size: many; d_call: TRBD1; v_call: TRBV7-2; j_call: TRBJ1-2; cdr3_nt: TGTGCCAGCAGCAAGGACAGGAGCTATGGCTACACCTTC; cdr3_aa: CASSKDRSYGYTF
clone_size: -; d_call: -; v_call: TRBV5-1; j_call: TRBJ2-5; cdr3_nt: TGCGCCAGCAGCTTGATTGGGTTCGAGGAGACCCAGTACTTC; cdr3_aa: CASSLIGFEETQYF
clone_size: few; d_call: -; v_call: TRBV6-1; j_call: TRBJ2-3; cdr3_nt: TGTGCCACCCAAGGGGCGGTCTCAGATACGCAGTATTTT; cdr3_aa: CATQGAVSDTQYF
clone_size: -; d_call: -; v_call: TRBV20-1; j_call: TRBJ1-1; cdr3_nt: TGCAGTGCTAGAGATCCTCGGTCAGGGATTGGTGAAGCTTTCTTT; cdr3_aa: CSARDPRSGIGEAFF
clone_size: many; d_call: -; v_call: TRBV28; j_call: TRBJ2-5; cdr3_nt: TGTGCCAGCAGCAACACCGGGACTTTGTCGGAGACCCAGTACTTC; cdr3_aa: CASSNTGTLSETQYF
clone_size: many; d_call: -; v_call: TRBV12-3/TRBV12-4; j_call: TRBJ1-5; cdr3_nt: TGTGCCAGCACCCAGTCGGTCTATCAGCCCCAGCATTTT; cdr3_aa: CASTQSVYQPQHF
clone_size: many; d_call: -; v_call: TRBV27; j_call: TRBJ1-2; cdr3_nt: TGTGCCAGCAGTTTAACGAGCAGGGCTAACTATGGCTACACCTTC; cdr3_aa: CASSLTSRANYGYTF
clone_size: many; d_call: TRBD1; v_call: TRBV30; j_call: TRBJ2-7; cdr3_nt: TGTGCCTGGAGTGTAGGGACAGGAGCCTACGAGCAGTACTTC; cdr3_aa: CAWSVGTGAYEQYF
clone_size: many; d_call: TRBD1; v_call: TRBV30; j_call: TRBJ1-1; cdr3_nt: TGTGCCTGGAGACCGGGACAGATGAACACTGAAGCTTTCTTT; cdr3_aa: CAWRPGQMNTEAFF
clone_size: -; d_call: -; v_call: TRBV20-1; j_call: TRBJ2-4; cdr3_nt: TGCAGTGCTGTCCAGTTAGCCAAAAACATTCAGTACTTC; cdr3_aa: CSAVQLAKNIQYF
clone_size: -; d_call: TRBD1; v_call: TRBV29-1; j_call: TRBJ1-2; cdr3_nt: TGCAGCGCTGAGGACAGGGGGAACTATGGCTACACCTTC; cdr3_aa: CSAEDRGNYGYTF
clone_size: -; d_call: TRBD2; v_call: TRBV12-3/TRBV12-4; j_call: TRBJ2-1; cdr3_nt: TGTGCCAGCAGTTTTGGCGGGGGGGCCCTTGAGCAGTTCTTC; cdr3_aa: CASSFGGGALEQFF
clone_size: many; d_call: TRBD1; v_call: TRBV27; j_call: TRBJ1-1; cdr3_nt: TGTGCCAGCAGTTTATGGGGACAGGGGGGCGCTGAAGCTTTCTTT; cdr3_aa: CASSLWGQGGAEAFF
clone_size: many; d_call: -; v_call: TRBV28; j_call: TRBJ2-7; cdr3_nt: TGTGCCAGCAGTTCCCTTAGGAGGGGATACGAGCAGTACTTC; cdr3_aa: CASSSLRRGYEQYF
clone_size: many; d_call: TRBD1; v_call: TRBV12-3/TRBV12-4; j_call: TRBJ2-7; cdr3_nt: TGTGCCAGCAGCCGCAGATTACCGGGACAGGGGGGGGACGAGCAGTACTTC; cdr3_aa: CASSRRLPGQGGDEQYF